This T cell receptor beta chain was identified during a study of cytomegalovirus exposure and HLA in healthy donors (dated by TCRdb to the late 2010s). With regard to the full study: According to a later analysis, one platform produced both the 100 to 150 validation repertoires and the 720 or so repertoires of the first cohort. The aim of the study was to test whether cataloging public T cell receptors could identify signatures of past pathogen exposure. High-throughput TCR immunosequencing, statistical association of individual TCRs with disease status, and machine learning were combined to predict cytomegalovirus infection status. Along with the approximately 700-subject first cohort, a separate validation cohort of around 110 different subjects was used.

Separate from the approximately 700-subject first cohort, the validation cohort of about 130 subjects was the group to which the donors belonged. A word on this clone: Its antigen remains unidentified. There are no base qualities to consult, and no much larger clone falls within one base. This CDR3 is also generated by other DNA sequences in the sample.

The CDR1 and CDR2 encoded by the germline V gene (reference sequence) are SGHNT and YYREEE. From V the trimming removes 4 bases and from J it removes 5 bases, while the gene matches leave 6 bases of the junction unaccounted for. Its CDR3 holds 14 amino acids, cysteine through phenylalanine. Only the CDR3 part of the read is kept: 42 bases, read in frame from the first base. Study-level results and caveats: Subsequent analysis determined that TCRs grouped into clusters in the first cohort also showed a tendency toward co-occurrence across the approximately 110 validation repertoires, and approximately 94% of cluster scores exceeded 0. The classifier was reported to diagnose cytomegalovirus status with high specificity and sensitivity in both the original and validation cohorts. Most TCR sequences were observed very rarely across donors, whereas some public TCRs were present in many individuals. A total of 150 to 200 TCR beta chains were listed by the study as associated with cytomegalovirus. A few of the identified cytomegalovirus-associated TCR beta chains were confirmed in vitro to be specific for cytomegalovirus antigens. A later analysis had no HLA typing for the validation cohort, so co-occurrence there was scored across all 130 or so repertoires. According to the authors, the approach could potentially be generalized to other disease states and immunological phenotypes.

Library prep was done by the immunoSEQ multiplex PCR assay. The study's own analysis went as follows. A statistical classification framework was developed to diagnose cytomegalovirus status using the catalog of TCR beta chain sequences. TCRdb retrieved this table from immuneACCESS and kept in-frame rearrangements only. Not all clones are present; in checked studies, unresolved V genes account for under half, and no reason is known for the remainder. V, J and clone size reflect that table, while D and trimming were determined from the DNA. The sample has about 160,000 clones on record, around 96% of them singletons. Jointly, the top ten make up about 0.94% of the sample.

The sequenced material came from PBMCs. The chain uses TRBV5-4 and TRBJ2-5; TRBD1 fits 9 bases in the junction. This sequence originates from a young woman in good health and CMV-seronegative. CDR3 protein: CASSPGTGQETQYF. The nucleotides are TGTGCCAGCAGCCCGGGGACAGGGCAGGAGACCCAGTACTTC.